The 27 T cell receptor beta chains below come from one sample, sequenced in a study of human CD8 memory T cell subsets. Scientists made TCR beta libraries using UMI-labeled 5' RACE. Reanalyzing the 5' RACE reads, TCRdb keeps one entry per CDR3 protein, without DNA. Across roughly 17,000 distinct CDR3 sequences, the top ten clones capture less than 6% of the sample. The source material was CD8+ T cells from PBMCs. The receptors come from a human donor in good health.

CDR3 residues: CVNPQREVPTDTQYF. V and J are TRBV10-3 and TRBJ2-3; TCRdb's D gene call, TRBD2, goes unchecked for lack of DNA. Per germline, CDR1 ENHRY and CDR2 SYGVKD. This CDR3 is 15 amino acids long.

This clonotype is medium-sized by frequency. CDR3 in amino acids: CASSLLRFGNTEAFF. V is TRBV5-1 and J is TRBJ1-1. The CDR3 sequence is 15 residues long. Germline loops: CDR1 SGHRS, CDR2 YFSETQ.

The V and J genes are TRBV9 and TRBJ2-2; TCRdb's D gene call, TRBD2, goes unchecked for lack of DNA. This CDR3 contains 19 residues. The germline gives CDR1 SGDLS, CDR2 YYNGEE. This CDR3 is CASSQLLPPAGINTGELFF.

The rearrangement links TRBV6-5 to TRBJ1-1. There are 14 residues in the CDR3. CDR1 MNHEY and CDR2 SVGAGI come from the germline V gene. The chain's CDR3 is CASSYSSGWTEAFF.

CDR3 residues: CASSQDLANRRAYNEQFF. The J gene is TRBJ2-1, the V gene TRBV3-1. CDR3 length: 18 amino acids. CDR1 and CDR2 from the germline V gene are LGHDT and YNNKEL (reference sequence).

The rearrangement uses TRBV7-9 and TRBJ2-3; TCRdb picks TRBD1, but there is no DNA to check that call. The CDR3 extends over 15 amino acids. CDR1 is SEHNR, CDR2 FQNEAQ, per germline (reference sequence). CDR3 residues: CASSFYQGSTDTQYF. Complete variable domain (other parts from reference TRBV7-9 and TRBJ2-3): DTGVSQNPRHKITKRGQNVTFRCDPISEHNRLYWYRQTLGQGPEFLTYFQNEAQLEKSRLLSDRFSAERPKGSFSTLEIQRTEQGDSAMYLCASSFYQGSTDTQYFGPGTRLTVL.

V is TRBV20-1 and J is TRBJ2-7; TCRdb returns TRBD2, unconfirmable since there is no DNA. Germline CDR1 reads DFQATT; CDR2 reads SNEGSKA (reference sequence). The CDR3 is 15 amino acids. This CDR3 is CSAFKQGIGTNEQYF.

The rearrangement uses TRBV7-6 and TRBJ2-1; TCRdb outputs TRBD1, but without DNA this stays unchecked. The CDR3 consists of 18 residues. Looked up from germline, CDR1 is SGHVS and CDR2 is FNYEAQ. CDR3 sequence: CASSLVPIERPNYNEQFF.

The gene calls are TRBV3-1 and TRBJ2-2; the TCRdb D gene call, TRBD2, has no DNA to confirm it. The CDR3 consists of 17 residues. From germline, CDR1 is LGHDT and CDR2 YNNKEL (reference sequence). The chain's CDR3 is CASSHHGTSGKVGELFF.

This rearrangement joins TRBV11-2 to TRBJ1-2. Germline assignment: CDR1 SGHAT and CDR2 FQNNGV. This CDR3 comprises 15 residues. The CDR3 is CASSRGKIGNYGYTF.

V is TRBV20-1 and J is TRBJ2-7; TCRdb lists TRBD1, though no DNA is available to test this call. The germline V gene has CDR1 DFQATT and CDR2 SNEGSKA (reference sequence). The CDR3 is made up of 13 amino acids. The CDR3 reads CSARNRDSYEQYF.

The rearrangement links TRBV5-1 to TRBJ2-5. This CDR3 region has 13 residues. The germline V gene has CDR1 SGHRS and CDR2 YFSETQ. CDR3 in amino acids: CASSLSISETQYF.

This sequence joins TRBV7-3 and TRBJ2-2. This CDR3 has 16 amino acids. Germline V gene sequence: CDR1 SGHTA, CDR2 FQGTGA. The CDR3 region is CASSLPSSGSTGELFF.

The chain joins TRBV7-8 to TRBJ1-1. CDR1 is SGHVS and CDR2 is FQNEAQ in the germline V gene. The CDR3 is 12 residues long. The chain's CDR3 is CAVRAGTDEAFF.

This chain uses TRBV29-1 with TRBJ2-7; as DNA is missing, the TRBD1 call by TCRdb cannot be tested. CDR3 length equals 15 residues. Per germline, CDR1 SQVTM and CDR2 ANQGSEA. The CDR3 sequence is CSVEERTGGKYEQYF.

CDR3 protein: CAIRGLAGDNEQFF. This chain links TRBV10-3 with TRBJ2-1; TCRdb returns TRBD2, unconfirmable since there is no DNA. Germline loops: CDR1 ENHRY, CDR2 SYGVKD. CDR3 length: 14 residues.

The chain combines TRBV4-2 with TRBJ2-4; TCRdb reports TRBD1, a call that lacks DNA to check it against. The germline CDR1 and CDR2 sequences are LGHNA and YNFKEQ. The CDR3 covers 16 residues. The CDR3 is CASSQDDAGGGNIQYF.

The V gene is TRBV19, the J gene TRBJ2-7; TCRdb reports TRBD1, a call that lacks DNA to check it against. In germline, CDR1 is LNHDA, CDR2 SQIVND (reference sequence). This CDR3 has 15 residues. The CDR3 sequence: CASSPRDTLSYEQYF.

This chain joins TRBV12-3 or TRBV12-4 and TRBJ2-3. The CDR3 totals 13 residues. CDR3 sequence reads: CASSLGFTDTQYF.

The chain's CDR3 is CASSLLLGASTEAFF. The chain couples TRBV7-9 to TRBJ1-1; there is no DNA to check the TCRdb D call of TRBD1. CDR1 and CDR2 (germline): SEHNR, FQNEAQ (reference sequence). This CDR3 is built from 15 residues.

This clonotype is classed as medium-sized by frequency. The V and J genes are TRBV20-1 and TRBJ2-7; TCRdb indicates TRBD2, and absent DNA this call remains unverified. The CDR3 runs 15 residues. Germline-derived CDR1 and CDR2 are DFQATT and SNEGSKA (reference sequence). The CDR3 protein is CSAQDLRVSSYEQYF.

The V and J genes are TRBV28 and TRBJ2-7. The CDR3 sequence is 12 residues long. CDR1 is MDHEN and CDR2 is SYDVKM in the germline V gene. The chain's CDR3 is CASSLGKREQYF. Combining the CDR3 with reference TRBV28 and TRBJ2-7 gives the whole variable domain DVKVTQSSRYLVKRTGEKVFLECVQDMDHENMFWYRQDPGLGLRLIYFSYDVKMKEKGDIPEGYSVSREKKERFSLILESASTNQTSMYLCASSLGKREQYFGPGTRLTVT.

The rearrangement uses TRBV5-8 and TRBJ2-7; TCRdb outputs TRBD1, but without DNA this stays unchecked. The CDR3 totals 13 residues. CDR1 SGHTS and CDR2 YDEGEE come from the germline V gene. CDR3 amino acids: CASRGQGAYEQYF.

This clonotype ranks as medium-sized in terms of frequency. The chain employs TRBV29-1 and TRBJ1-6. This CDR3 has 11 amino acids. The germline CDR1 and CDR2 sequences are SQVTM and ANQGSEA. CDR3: CSTWANSPLHF.

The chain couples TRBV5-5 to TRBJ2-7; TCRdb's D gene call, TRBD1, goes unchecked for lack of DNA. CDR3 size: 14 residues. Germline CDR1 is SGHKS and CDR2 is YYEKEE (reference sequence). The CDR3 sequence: CASSLRTGLIEQYF.

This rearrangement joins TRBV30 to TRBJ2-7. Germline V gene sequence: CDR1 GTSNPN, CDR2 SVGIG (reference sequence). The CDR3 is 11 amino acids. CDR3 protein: CAWSGAYEQYF.

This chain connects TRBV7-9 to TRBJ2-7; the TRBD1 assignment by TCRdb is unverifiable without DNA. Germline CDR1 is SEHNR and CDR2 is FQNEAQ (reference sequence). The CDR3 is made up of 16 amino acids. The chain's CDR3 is CASSPGPRTGVYEQYF.